One and the same sample provided the 5 T cell receptor beta chains below, sequenced in a study of T cell responses to AZD1222 COVID-19 vaccine. Only in-frame clones appear in the TCRdb table, and some are missing; sequencing was by immunoSEQ multiplex PCR. The table has some 130,000 clones, roughly 85% seen once. Material: peripheral blood, obtained 28 days after the second dose of the MenACWY control vaccine. Receptor source: an adult who received the MenACWY meningococcal vaccine as a control.

V gene TRBV4-1 combines with J gene TRBJ2-4, with D possibly being TRBD2 (6 bases). The CDR3 has 15 amino acids. The germline V gene has CDR1 MGHRA and CDR2 YSYEKL. The V and J ends lost 0 bases and 8 bases respectively, with 14 bases between them. The CDR3 sequence is CASSQDKGRFDIQYF. The CDR3 coding sequence is TGCGCCAGCAGCCAAGACAAGGGGAGGTTTGACATTCAGTACTTC.

This clone was detected only once. The gene calls are TRBV7-9 and TRBJ2-2; possible D gene TRBD1, 6 bases. The V gene's germline CDR1 is SEHNR and CDR2 FQNEAQ (reference sequence). V lost 11 bases to trimming and J lost 4 bases, with 20 bases between them. This CDR3 contains 15 residues. The CDR3 DNA sequence: TGTGCCTGGGACCGGCACAGGGAGACCACCGGGGAGCTGTTTTTT. As protein: CAWDRHRETTGELFF.

The chain carries TRBV28 and TRBJ2-2, with 7 bases aligning to TRBD1. The CDR3 contains 14 residues. Trimming removed 8 bases from V and 5 bases from J; junction bases left unmatched: 8. Germline values: CDR1 MDHEN, CDR2 SYDVKM. The CDR3 is CASQGVYPTGELFF. As DNA, the CDR3 is TGTGCCAGCCAGGGGGTCTACCCGACCGGGGAGCTGTTTTTT.

In DNA form, the CDR3 reads TGTGCCAGCAGCCCTCGGACTAACCGGCAGTTCTTC. Amino acids: CASSPRTNRQFF. V and J are TRBV11-3 and TRBJ2-1, with D possibly TRBD2 on 6 matching bases. CDR1 is SGHNT and CDR2 is YENEEA in the germline V gene. The CDR3 contains 12 residues. V was cut by 5 bases and J by 12 bases, with 14 bases left in between. Complete variable domain (other parts from reference TRBV11-3 and TRBJ2-1): EAGVVQSPRYKIIEKKQPVAFWCNPISGHNTLYWYLQNLGQGPELLIRYENEEAVDDSQLPKDRFSAERLKGVDSTLKIQPAELGDSAVYLCASSPRTNRQFFGPGTRLTVL.

With respect to this clone: Additional DNA sequences in this sample encode the identical CDR3. V is TRBV28 and J is TRBJ1-1, with D perhaps TRBD1 (5 bases). The CDR3 has 14 amino acids. CDR1 MDHEN and CDR2 SYDVKM come from the germline V gene. Deletions cut 4 bases from V and 2 bases from J, with 11 bases between. The CDR3: CASSSGQGNTEAFF. As DNA, the CDR3 is TGTGCCAGCAGTTCCGGGCAGGGAAACACTGAAGCTTTCTTT.